This is a list of T cell receptor beta chains from one sample in a study of shared clonotypes between healthy human individuals. Libraries were prepared by immunoSEQ multiplex PCR; TCRdb keeps only in-frame clonotypes and omits some of them. This table has around 530,000 clones, around three quarters appearing once. The sequenced material came from PBMCs. All receptors come from a woman aged 35 to 49 in good health. Some clones in this sample may be carry-over from other donors' samples. Each CDR3 is given with its conserved first and last residue. D genes are given only for firm matches. Size values are once, few and many counts, or a class for expanded clones, and some rows have none.

j_gene | v_gene | abundance | d_gene | CDR3nt | CDR3aa
TRBJ1-5 | TRBV7-2 | once | TRBD1 | TGTGCCAGCAGCTTCGGGACAGGTCAGCCCCAGCATTTT | CASSFGTGQPQHF
TRBJ1-3 | TRBV30 | . | . | TGTGCCTGGAGTCCCCAACCGAACACCATATATTTT | CAWSPQPNTIYF
TRBJ2-2 | TRBV5-1 | . | . | TGCGCCAGCAGCTTGGCCAGGCCGAACACCGGGGAGCTGTTTTTT | CASSLARPNTGELFF
TRBJ2-7 | TRBV7-9 | . | . | TGTGCCAGCAGCCTAACAGGGTACGAGCAGTACTTC | CASSLTGYEQYF
TRBJ2-4 | TRBV5-4 | few | TRBD1 | TGTGCCAGCAGCTCCAAAACAGGGGTGGGGAACATTCAGTACTTC | CASSSKTGVGNIQYF
TRBJ2-1 | TRBV5-8 | . | . | TGTGCCAGCAGCAACCCCGACGTCTACAATGAGCAGTTCTTC | CASSNPDVYNEQFF
TRBJ2-3 | TRBV19 | . | TRBD2 | TGTGCCAGTAAGGACGGGGGGGTCACAGATACGCAGTATTTT | CASKDGGVTDTQYF
TRBJ1-1 | TRBV18 | . | . | TGTGCCAGCTCACCACTGGGAACTACTATGCTGAACACTGAAGCTTTCTTT | CASSPLGTTMLNTEAFF
TRBJ1-2 | TRBV10-3 | . | . | TGTGCCATCACTCCCTTAGGTGGGGATGGCTACACCTTC | CAITPLGGDGYTF
TRBJ1-4 | TRBV5-1 | . | . | TGCGCCAGCAGCCCCGGGAGGGTGGAAGGGGAAAAACTGTTTTTT | CASSPGRVEGEKLFF
TRBJ2-1 | TRBV11-2 | . | TRBD1 | TGTGCCAGCAGCTTGGGACCGGGACAGGGACGGCACAATGAGCAGTTCTTC | CASSLGPGQGRHNEQFF
TRBJ2-7 | TRBV7-2 | . | . | TGTGCCAGCAGCTTAGTGCGAGGTCAGGAGCAGTACTTC | CASSLVRGQEQYF
TRBJ2-1 | TRBV4-1 | . | . | TGCGCCAGCAGCCAAGAGGCGGGAAACTCCTACAATGAGCAGTTCTTC | CASSQEAGNSYNEQFF
TRBJ1-3 | TRBV28 | . | . | TGTGCCAGCCACCCTAGTACAGGAGCTGGAAACACCATATATTTT | CASHPSTGAGNTIYF
TRBJ1-4 | TRBV19 | . | TRBD1 | TGTGCCAGTAACCACAGGGGTGCTAATGAAAAACTGTTTTTT | CASNHRGANEKLFF
TRBJ2-3 | TRBV19 | . | . | TGTGCCAGCCTTTCAAGGGCCTTTAGCACAGATACGCAGTATTTT | CASLSRAFSTDTQYF
TRBJ2-1 | TRBV5-4 | . | TRBD2 | TGTGCCAGCAGTCAATCTAGCGGATACTCCTACAATGAGCAGTTCTTC | CASSQSSGYSYNEQFF
TRBJ1-1 | TRBV7-2 | few | . | TGTGCCAGCAGCTCAACCCCGTGGGGGGGGACTGAAGCTTTCTTT | CASSSTPWGGTEAFF
TRBJ2-2 | TRBV28 | few | . | TGTGCCAGCAGGTCTCGGACCCGTGGCTCCCCCGGGGAGCTGTTTTTT | CASRSRTRGSPGELFF
TRBJ2-7 | TRBV7-9 | . | . | TGTGCCAGCAGTTCAGACGGGAGCTCCTACGAGCAGTACTTC | CASSSDGSSYEQYF
TRBJ2-7 | TRBV27 | . | . | TGTGCCAGCAGGATTGACAGGTACGAGCAGTACTTC | CASRIDRYEQYF
TRBJ1-4 | TRBV5-4 | . | . | TGTGCCAGCAGCTCCCGAGTAGATGAAAAACTGTTTTTT | CASSSRVDEKLFF
TRBJ2-7 | TRBV9 | . | TRBD2 | TGTGCCAGCAGCCGGACTAGCGGGACATCCGACTACGAGCAGTACTTC | CASSRTSGTSDYEQYF
TRBJ2-7 | TRBV7-9 | . | TRBD1 | TGTGCCAGCAGCAATCAGGGGGCCGGGTCCTACGAGCAGTACTTC | CASSNQGAGSYEQYF
TRBJ2-7 | TRBV7-9 | few | . | TGTGCCAGCAGCTTAGCGGGTTTGACGTCCGAGCAGTACTTC | CASSLAGLTSEQYF
TRBJ2-1 | TRBV11-2 | . | . | TGTGCCAGCAGCTTTAGGGGCAGCTACAATGAGCAGTTCTTC | CASSFRGSYNEQFF
TRBJ1-1 | TRBV4-2 | few | . | TGTGCCAGCAGCCAAGAAGGGAGCGTGGTAGCTTTCTTT | CASSQEGSVVAFF
TRBJ2-2 | TRBV28 | . | . | TGTGCCAGCAGTTTATTGGGGGCTCGGGAGCTGTTTTTT | CASSLLGARELFF
TRBJ1-4 | TRBV5-1 | few | TRBD1 | TGCGCCAGCAGCTTGCTAGGGGGCGGGGGAAAACTGTTTTTT | CASSLLGGGGKLFF
TRBJ1-3 | TRBV9 | once | . | TGTGCCAGCAGCCCCGACGGTCAAACTGGAAACACCATATATTTT | CASSPDGQTGNTIYF
TRBJ2-3 | TRBV4-3 | . | . | TGCGCCAGCAGCCAAGGCCTCGGGAGCACAGATACGCAGTATTTT | CASSQGLGSTDTQYF
TRBJ2-7 | TRBV4-2 | . | . | TGTGCCAGCAGCCAAGGGACAGAAGATAGGGGCTACGAGCAGTACTTC | CASSQGTEDRGYEQYF
TRBJ2-5 | TRBV5-4 | . | TRBD2 | TGTGCCAGCAGCTTGGCCCGGGGGGACGAGACCCAGTACTTC | CASSLARGDETQYF
TRBJ2-2 | TRBV5-1 | once | . | TGCGCCAGCAGCCGAGACGTCACCGGGGAGCTGTTTTTT | CASSRDVTGELFF
TRBJ2-2 | TRBV7-3 | . | TRBD2 | TGTGCCAGCAGCTTAAACGGCGGGAGGGATAACACCGGGGAGCTGTTTTTT | CASSLNGGRDNTGELFF
TRBJ2-5 | TRBV10-1 | . | . | TGCGCCAGCAGTGAGAATCCTACCCAAGAGACCCAGTACTTC | CASSENPTQETQYF
TRBJ2-1 | TRBV30 | . | TRBD1 | TGTGCCTGGAGTGCAGGGTATCGGACAGGGAATGAGCAGTTCTTC | CAWSAGYRTGNEQFF
TRBJ1-1 | TRBV7-2 | . | TRBD1 | TGTGCCAGCAGGTATAGCGCAGGGGGTTCCCAAGAAGCTTTCTTT | CASRYSAGGSQEAFF
TRBJ2-1 | TRBV6-1 | . | . | TGTGCCAGCAGTGAAGGGACTACCAATGAGCAGTTCTTC | CASSEGTTNEQFF
TRBJ2-1 | TRBV10-2 | . | . | TGCGCCAGCGTTAGCAGGAGCTACAATGAGCAGTTCTTC | CASVSRSYNEQFF
TRBJ2-7 | TRBV2 | . | . | TGTGCCAGCAGGAGGCTCAAGGCAGCCTACGAGCAGTACTTC | CASRRLKAAYEQYF
TRBJ2-5 | TRBV30 | . | . | TGTGCCTGGGGCCCTCAAGAGACCCAGTACTTC | CAWGPQETQYF
TRBJ2-1 | TRBV27 | . | TRBD2 | TGTGCCAGCAGTTGGGGGACTAGCGGGAGAGGAGAGCAGTTCTTC | CASSWGTSGRGEQFF
TRBJ1-1 | TRBV29-1 | . | . | TGCAGCGTTAAAGGATTCACTGAAGCTTTCTTT | CSVKGFTEAFF
TRBJ1-1 | TRBV5-4 | . | . | TGTGCCAGCAGCTTGGCGCGGGACGGTGAAGCTTTCTTT | CASSLARDGEAFF
TRBJ2-5 | TRBV6-5 | . | TRBD2 | TGTGCCAGCAAACTAGCGGAACTGCAAGAGACCCAGTACTTC | CASKLAELQETQYF
TRBJ1-4 | TRBV29-1 | . | TRBD1 | TGCAGCGTTGAAGGGACAGGAACTAATGAAAAACTGTTTTTT | CSVEGTGTNEKLFF
TRBJ2-7 | TRBV19 | . | TRBD2 | TGTGCCACCACCTCGGGACTACACCCCTACGAGCAGTACTTC | CATTSGLHPYEQYF
TRBJ2-2 | TRBV6-5 | . | . | TGTGCCAGCAGTTTCGGACAGAACGGGAAGCTGTTTTTT | CASSFGQNGKLFF
TRBJ1-2 | TRBV28 | . | . | TGTGCCAGCGAGGGGCGGCTGAGCTACACCTTC | CASEGRLSYTF
TRBJ2-1 | TRBV6-5 | . | TRBD1 | TGTGCCAGCAGTTCGCCCGGGACAGGGGGTTACAATGAGCAGTTCTTC | CASSSPGTGGYNEQFF
TRBJ2-1 | TRBV11-1 | . | . | TGTGCCAGCAGCCTAGGACAGATTGAGCAGTTCTTC | CASSLGQIEQFF
TRBJ2-5 | TRBV10-3 | once | TRBD1 | TGTGCCATCACCCAGGACAGGGCGGAGACCCAGTACTTC | CAITQDRAETQYF